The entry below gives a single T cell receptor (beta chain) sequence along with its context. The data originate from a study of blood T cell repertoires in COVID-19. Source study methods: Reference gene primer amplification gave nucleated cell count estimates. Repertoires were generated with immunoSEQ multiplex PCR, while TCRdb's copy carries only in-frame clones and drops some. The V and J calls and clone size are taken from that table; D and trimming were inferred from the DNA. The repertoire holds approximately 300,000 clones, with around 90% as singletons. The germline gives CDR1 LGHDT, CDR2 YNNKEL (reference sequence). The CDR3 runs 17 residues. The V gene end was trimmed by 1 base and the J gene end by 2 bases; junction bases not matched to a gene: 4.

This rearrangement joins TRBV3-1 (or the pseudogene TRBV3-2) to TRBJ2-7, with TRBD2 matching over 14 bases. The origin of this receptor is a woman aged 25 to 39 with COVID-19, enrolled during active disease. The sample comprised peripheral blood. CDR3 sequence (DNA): TGTGCCAGCAGCCAAGGACTAGCGGGAGGGAGGACCTACGAGCAGTACTTC. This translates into CASSQGLAGGRTYEQYF.